This TCR beta chain comes out of a study of T-cell memory formation after mild COVID-19. The wider study: TCR clustering was largely donor specific.

Each CDR3 protein is one row after TCRdb ran MiXCR on the 5' RACE reads. This sample has approximately 210,000 distinct CDR3 sequences; roughly 18% occur once, and the top ten carry roughly 2.3%. This clonotype was detected only a few times. Its specificity is not known. Whole-study results and caveats: Clones contracting over day 15 to 85 were CD4/CD8 balanced, with later expanders leaning CD4+.

This CDR3 is built from 13 residues. Trimming pared 0 bases from V and 5 bases from J, leaving 6 bases between. CDR1 is SGHAT, CDR2 FQNNGV, per germline. This sequence was found in an adult woman who had mild COVID-19 (a few samples of this study predate the infection). Cell type and time point are not known. The sequencing sample was made of PBMCs or a T cell subset sorted from them (not recorded which). V and J are TRBV11-2 and TRBJ2-3, with D unresolved. DNA for the CDR3: TGTGCCAGCAGCTTAGATTTTGGAGATACGCAGTATTTT. It is translated as CASSLDFGDTQYF.